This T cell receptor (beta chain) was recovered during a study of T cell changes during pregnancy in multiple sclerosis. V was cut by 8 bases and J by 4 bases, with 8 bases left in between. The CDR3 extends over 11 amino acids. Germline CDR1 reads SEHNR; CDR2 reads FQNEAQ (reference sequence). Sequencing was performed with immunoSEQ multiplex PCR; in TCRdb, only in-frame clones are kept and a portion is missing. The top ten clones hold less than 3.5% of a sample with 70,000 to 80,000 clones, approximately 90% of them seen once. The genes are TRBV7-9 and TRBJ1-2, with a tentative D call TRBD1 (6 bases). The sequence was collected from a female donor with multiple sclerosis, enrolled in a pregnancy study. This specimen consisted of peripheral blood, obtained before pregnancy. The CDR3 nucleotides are TGTGCCAGCCGGACAGTCTATGGCTACACCTTC. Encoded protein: CASRTVYGYTF. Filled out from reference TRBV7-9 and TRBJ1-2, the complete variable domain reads DTGVSQNPRHKITKRGQNVTFRCDPISEHNRLYWYRQTLGQGPEFLTYFQNEAQLEKSRLLSDRFSAERPKGSFSTLEIQRTEQGDSAMYLCASRTVYGYTFGSGTRLTVV.